The T cell receptor beta chain under discussion was sequenced for a study of T cells after yellow fever vaccination. Looking at the study overall: Preparation of the low-cell-number fractions used SMART-Seq v4 Ultra Low Input.

This clonotype was seen only a few times. Its antigen is unknown. Findings and limits, study-wide: There was a possibility that FACS-sorted repertoires contained abundant clonotypes contaminating from the bulk population. A faster peak, day 5 versus 15, was reached by the weaker secondary response. Most clones from primary vaccination resurfaced after the booster (about 95% CD4, 88% CD8).

Trimming cost V 4 bases and J 4 bases; bases outside gene matches: 6. The germline V gene has CDR1 KGHDR and CDR2 SFDVKD. The CDR3 contains 15 residues. MiXCR, applied by TCRdb to the 5' RACE reads, yields one record per CDR3 protein. This table has roughly 50,000 distinct CDR3 sequences, roughly 7.3% appearing once. This chain links TRBV24-1 with TRBJ2-5; 9 positions match TRBD1. The specimen comprised CD8+ T cells sorted from PBMCs, sampled approximately 15 days after the first yellow fever vaccination. The receptor was isolated from a man aged 18 to 29 who received the YFV17D yellow fever vaccine. The CDR3 DNA reads TGTGCCACCAGTGAAACTAACAGGGGGCGAGAGACCCAGTACTTC. Protein: CATSETNRGRETQYF.